The sequence of this T cell receptor beta chain was determined in a study of cytomegalovirus exposure and HLA in healthy donors. PCR used 60 Vbeta primers and 13 Jbeta primers. Sequencing used immunoSEQ multiplex PCR; TCRdb keeps in-frame clones, though not all of them. The repertoire includes over 150,000 clones, approximately 72% of them detected once, and approximately 1.3% sits in the top ten. Germline V gene sequence: CDR1 LNHDA, CDR2 SQIVND (reference sequence). V was trimmed by 2 bases and J by 4 bases, leaving 17 bases between them. The CDR3 consists of 16 residues. This clone has just a few counts. What it binds is unknown. Study-level findings and limits: When a later analysis was performed, an Asian-associated ancestry cluster reportedly had fewer N-insertions than the approximately 690-donor mean.

This sequence joins TRBV19 and TRBJ1-1; no firm D call. Specimen: PBMCs. This receptor was obtained from a man aged 50-59 years in good health and CMV-seronegative. The CDR3 reads CASSIRGQVSSTEAFF. DNA of the CDR3: TGTGCCAGTAGTATACGGGGTCAAGTAAGTAGCACTGAAGCTTTCTTT.